The following is a T cell receptor beta chain sequence with its context. Distinct nucleotide sequences in the sample also encode this CDR3. Some clones are missing from TCRdb's copy, which holds only in-frame ones; the method was immunoSEQ multiplex PCR. The sample consists of about 110,000 clones, just under 95% of them appearing once. The CDR3 loop spans 14 amino acids. With 2 bases removed from V and 1 base from J, the gap between germline ends came to 9 bases. Germline-derived CDR1 and CDR2 are SGHNT and YYREEE (reference sequence). This record belongs to a study of T cell changes during pregnancy in multiple sclerosis.

The chain couples TRBV5-4 to TRBJ2-5; TRBD1 is a possible D gene (6 bases). The clonotype originates from a female donor with multiple sclerosis, enrolled in a pregnancy study. The material was peripheral blood, obtained after pregnancy. The CDR3 DNA reads TGTGCCAGCAGCTTAGCGACAGGCCAAGAGACCCAGTACTTC. Translation gives CASSLATGQETQYF.